This T cell receptor beta chain was recorded in a study of T cells in Graves' hyperthyroidism and ophthalmopathy. Researchers amplified the TCR beta CDR3 regions from RNA transcripts. First-round RT-PCR targeting the TCR CDR3 was performed with the HTBI primer set. MiXCR, run by TCRdb on the multiplex PCR reads, gives a single entry per CDR3 protein. The sample has 350,000 to 400,000 distinct CDR3 sequences, about 18% seen once. The sequence was collected from a woman between 18 and 30 years old with Graves' hyperthyroidism. Sequencing input: blood.

CDR3 bases: TGCAGTGCTAGAGCCCCGACGCTAGCGAGTCGAGGAGAGACCCAGTACTTC. Protein: CSARAPTLASRGETQYF. The V gene is TRBV20-1, the J gene TRBJ2-5; possible D gene TRBD2, 6 bases. Germline-derived CDR1 and CDR2 are DFQATT and SNEGSKA (reference sequence). The CDR3 spans 17 residues. V shed 1 base and J shed 4 bases, with 22 bases lying between them.